This TCR beta chain was identified during a study of shared clonotypes between healthy human individuals. V lost 7 bases, J lost 2 bases, and 17 bases lay in between. This CDR3 comprises 15 residues. Germline V lookup: CDR1 MNHNS, CDR2 SASEGT. Across several immunoSEQ plates, the genomic DNA of each subset was split evenly. Sequenced by immunoSEQ multiplex PCR; TCRdb stores in-frame clones only, minus some. The sample comprises approximately 1.1 million clones, around 78% of which are singletons, and about 0.52% rests with the top ten. The source is a young man in good health. Some clones in this sample may be carry-over from other donors' samples. Material for sequencing was memory CD4+ T cells from PBMCs. Stated subset: CD45RA-negative fraction. This chain joins TRBV6-1 and TRBJ1-1, with D possibly TRBD1 on 6 matching bases. In nucleotides, the CDR3 is TGTGCCAGCATCGCCGGGGGCGGGAGAAACACTGAAGCTTTCTTT. Its translation: CASIAGGGRNTEAFF.